A single sample gave rise to the 9 T cell receptor beta chains below, sequenced in a study of T cells after yellow fever vaccination. A single record per CDR3 protein comes from TCRdb applying MiXCR to the 5' RACE reads. The data hold approximately 600,000 distinct CDR3 sequences, with roughly 12% observed a single time. The source material was PBMCs, sampled on the day of the yellow fever booster vaccination. Receptors originate from a man aged 30-40 years who received the YFV17D yellow fever vaccine.

A remark on this clonotype: One base away lies a much larger clone, so this may be a sequencing read error. The CDR3 ends on some other residue instead of the conserved phenylalanine or tryptophan, so this is likely a read error. The rearrangement links TRBV7-7 to TRBJ2-1; a weak D match, TRBD2 (5 bases). This CDR3 region has 16 residues. The V gene's germline CDR1 is SSHAT and CDR2 FNYEAQ (reference sequence). CDR3 coding DNA: TGTGCTAGCAGCTTAGCGTTGGCGGGCGCGGGCAATGAGCAGTTCTCC. This encodes CASSLALAGAGNEQFS.

The sample holds a few counts of this clonotype. This sequence joins TRBV29-1 and TRBJ2-7; D unresolved. CDR3 length: 16 residues. Deletions cut 1 base from V and 0 bases from J, with 16 bases between. The germline V gene has CDR1 SQVTM and CDR2 ANQGSEA. The CDR3 DNA reads TGCAGCGTTGAAGGAGAAGGCAGCCGAAGCTCCTACGAGCAGTACTTC. Its protein product is CSVEGEGSRSSYEQYF.

This clonotype showed up just a few times. The gene calls are TRBV10-3 and TRBJ2-1; 8 bases are a match to TRBD1. J lost 3 bases, V lost 3 bases, and 10 bases had no gene match. The CDR3 covers 17 residues. Germline lookup yields CDR1 ENHRY and CDR2 SYGVKD. The CDR3 region is CAISEQGDIWGYNEQFF. The DNA of the CDR3 is TGTGCCATCAGTGAACAGGGGGACATCTGGGGCTACAATGAGCAGTTCTTC.

There are a few counts of this clonotype. The rearrangement joins TRBV28 to TRBJ2-5; 9 bases agree with TRBD1. Germline trimming cut 7 bases from V and 2 bases from J; bases unmatched to any gene: 14. The CDR3 length is 17 residues. The germline gives CDR1 MDHEN, CDR2 SYDVKM. The CDR3 bases are TGTGCCAGCACCCAGCGGGACAGGGCAGACGAACAAGAGACCCAGTACTTC. Its translation: CASTQRDRADEQETQYF.

The chain is built from TRBV30 and TRBJ2-3, with 7 nucleotides matching TRBD2. There are 11 residues in the CDR3. Germline CDR1 is GTSNPN and CDR2 is SVGIG (reference sequence). V was pared by 5 bases and J by 9 bases, with 5 bases of the junction left unmatched. The CDR3 DNA follows: TGTGCCTGGGAGAGCGGGATCACGCAGTATTTT. It specifies CAWESGITQYF.

This clonotype occurred a few times. The gene calls are TRBV20-1 and TRBJ2-1; TRBD2 is a possible D gene (5 bases). Trimming pared 6 bases from V and 2 bases from J, leaving 11 bases between. Germline V CDR1 and CDR2: DFQATT, SNEGSKA (reference sequence). The CDR3 extends over 13 amino acids. DNA of the CDR3: TGCAGTGCCCCCGAGACTACCTACAATGAGCAGTTCTTC. It codes for CSAPETTYNEQFF.

The gene calls are TRBV11-3 and TRBJ2-3; 7 bases fit TRBD1. V dropped 5 bases and J dropped 2; count of bases not matched to a gene: 7. The V gene's germline CDR1 is SGHNT and CDR2 YENEEA. CDR3 length: 15 residues. CDR3 in amino acids: CASSPHRGLTDTQYF. For the CDR3, the DNA is TGTGCCAGCAGCCCCCACAGGGGCCTCACAGATACGCAGTATTTT. Variable domain in full (rest from reference TRBV11-3 and TRBJ2-3): EAGVVQSPRYKIIEKKQPVAFWCNPISGHNTLYWYLQNLGQGPELLIRYENEEAVDDSQLPKDRFSAERLKGVDSTLKIQPAELGDSAVYLCASSPHRGLTDTQYFGPGTRLTVL.

V usage is TRBV5-6 and J usage is TRBJ2-3; TRBD2 aligns across 12 bases. Germline V gene data show CDR1 as SGHDT and CDR2 as YYEEEE. The V segment lost 4 bases and the J segment 10 bases; nucleotides outside the gene matches: 7. This CDR3 contains 14 residues. The DNA for the CDR3 is TGTGCCAGCAGCCCCGGACTAGCGGGAACTGCGCAGTATTTT. Its translation: CASSPGLAGTAQYF.

There are a few counts of this clonotype. The chain combines TRBV28 with TRBJ2-3; D gene unclear. Trimming pared 8 bases from V and 6 bases from J, leaving 12 bases between. Germline assignment: CDR1 MDHEN and CDR2 SYDVKM. This CDR3 has 12 residues. The CDR3 reads CASSTMDDTQYF. In DNA, the CDR3 is TGTGCCAGCTCGACAATGGACGATACGCAGTATTTT.